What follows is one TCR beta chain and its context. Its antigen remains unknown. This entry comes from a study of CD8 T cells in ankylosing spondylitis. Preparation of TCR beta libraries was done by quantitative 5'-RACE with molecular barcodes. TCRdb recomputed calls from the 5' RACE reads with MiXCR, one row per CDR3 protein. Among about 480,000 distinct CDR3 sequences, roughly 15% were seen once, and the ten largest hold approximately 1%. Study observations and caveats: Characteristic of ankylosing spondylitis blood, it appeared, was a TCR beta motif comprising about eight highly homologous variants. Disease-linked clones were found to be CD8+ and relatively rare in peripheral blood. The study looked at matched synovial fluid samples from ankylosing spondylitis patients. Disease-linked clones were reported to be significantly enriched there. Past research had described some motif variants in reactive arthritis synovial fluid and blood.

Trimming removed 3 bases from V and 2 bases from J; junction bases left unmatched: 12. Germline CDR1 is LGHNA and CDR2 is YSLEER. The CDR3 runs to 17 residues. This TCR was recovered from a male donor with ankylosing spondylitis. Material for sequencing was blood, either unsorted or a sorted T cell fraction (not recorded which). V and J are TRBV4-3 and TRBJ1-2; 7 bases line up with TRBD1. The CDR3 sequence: CASSQIGGQELNYGYTF. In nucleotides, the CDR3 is TGCGCCAGCAGCCAGATAGGAGGACAGGAGCTCAACTATGGCTACACCTTC.